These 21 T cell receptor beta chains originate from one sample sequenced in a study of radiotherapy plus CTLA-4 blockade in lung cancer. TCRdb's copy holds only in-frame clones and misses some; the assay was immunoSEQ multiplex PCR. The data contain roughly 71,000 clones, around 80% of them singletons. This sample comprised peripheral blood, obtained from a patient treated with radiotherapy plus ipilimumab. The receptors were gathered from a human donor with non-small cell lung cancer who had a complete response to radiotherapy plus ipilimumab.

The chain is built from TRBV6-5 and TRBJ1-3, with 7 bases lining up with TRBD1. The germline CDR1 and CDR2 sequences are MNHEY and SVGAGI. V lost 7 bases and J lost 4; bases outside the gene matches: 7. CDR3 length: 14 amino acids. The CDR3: CASKMGTDGNTIYF. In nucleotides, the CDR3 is TGTGCCAGCAAAATGGGGACAGACGGAAACACCATATATTTT.

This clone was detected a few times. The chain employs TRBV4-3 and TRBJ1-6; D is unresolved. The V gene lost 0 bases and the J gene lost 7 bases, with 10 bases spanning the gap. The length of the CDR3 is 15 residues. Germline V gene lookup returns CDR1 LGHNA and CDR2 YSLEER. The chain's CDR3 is CASSQDYGPNSPLHF. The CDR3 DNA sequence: TGCGCCAGCAGCCAAGATTATGGCCCGAATTCACCCCTCCACTTT.

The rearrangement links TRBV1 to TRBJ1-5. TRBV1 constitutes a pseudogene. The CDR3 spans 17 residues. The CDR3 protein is CTSSQYGGVGGNQPQHF. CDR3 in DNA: TGCACCAGCAGCCAGTACGGGGGGGTAGGAGGCAATCAGCCCCAGCATTTT.

CDR3 sequence: CASSWRRNTEAFF. Written as DNA, the CDR3 is TGTGCCAGTAGTTGGAGAAGGAACACTGAAGCTTTCTTT. The chain uses TRBV19 and TRBJ1-1, with D unclear. Germline-derived CDR1 and CDR2 are LNHDA and SQIVND (reference sequence). The CDR3 sequence is 13 residues long. Trimming took 5 bases from V and 1 from J, leaving 8 bases between them.

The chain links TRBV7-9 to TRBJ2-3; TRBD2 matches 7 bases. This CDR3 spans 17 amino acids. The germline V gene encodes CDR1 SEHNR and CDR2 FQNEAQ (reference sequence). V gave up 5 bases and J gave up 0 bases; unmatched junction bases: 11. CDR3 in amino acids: CASSPILAEKSTDTQYF. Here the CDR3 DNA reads TGTGCCAGCAGCCCGATTCTAGCGGAGAAGAGCACAGATACGCAGTATTTT. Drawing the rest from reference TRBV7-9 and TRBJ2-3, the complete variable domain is DTGVSQNPRHKITKRGQNVTFRCDPISEHNRLYWYRQTLGQGPEFLTYFQNEAQLEKSRLLSDRFSAERPKGSFSTLEIQRTEQGDSAMYLCASSPILAEKSTDTQYFGPGTRLTVL.

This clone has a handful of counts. The CDR3 is CASSVLAGGPVEQFF. Here the CDR3 DNA reads TGTGCCAGCAGTGTACTAGCGGGAGGGCCGGTTGAGCAGTTCTTC. V gene TRBV25-1 combines with J gene TRBJ2-1; 13 bases align to TRBD2. CDR1 is MGHDK, CDR2 SYGVNS, per germline. CDR3 length: 15 residues. J gave up 9 bases and V 4 bases, and 6 bases lay outside the gene matches.

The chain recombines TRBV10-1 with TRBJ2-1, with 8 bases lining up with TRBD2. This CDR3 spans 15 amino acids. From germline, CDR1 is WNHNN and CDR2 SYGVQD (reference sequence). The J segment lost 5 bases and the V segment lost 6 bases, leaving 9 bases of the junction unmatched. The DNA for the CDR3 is TGCGCCAGCAGCGAATTACCGGGAGGGGACAATGAGCAGTTCTTC. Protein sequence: CASSELPGGDNEQFF.

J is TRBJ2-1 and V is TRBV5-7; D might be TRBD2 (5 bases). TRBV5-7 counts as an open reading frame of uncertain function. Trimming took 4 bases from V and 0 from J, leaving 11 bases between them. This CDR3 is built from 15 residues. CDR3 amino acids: CASSLSEASYNEQFF. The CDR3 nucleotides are TGTGCCAGCAGCCTATCGGAGGCCTCCTACAATGAGCAGTTCTTC.

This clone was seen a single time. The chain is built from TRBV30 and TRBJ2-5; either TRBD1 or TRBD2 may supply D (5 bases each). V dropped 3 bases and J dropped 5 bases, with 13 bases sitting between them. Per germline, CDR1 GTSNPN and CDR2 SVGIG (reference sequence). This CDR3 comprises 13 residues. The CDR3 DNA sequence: TGTGCCTGGAGCGGGGCGGCAGGGGAGACCCAGTACTTC. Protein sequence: CAWSGAAGETQYF.

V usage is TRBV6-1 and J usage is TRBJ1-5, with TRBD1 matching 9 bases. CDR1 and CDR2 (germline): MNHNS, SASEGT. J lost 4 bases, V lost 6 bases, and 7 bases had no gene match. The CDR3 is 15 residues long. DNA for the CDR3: TGTGCCAGCAGCTCGGGGACAGGGAATAATCAGCCCCAGCATTTT. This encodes CASSSGTGNNQPQHF.

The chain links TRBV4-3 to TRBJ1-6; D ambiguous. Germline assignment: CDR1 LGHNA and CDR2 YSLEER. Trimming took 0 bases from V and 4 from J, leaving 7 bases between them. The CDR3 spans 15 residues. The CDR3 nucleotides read TGCGCCAGCAGCCAAGATCTCAAGTATAATTCACCCCTCCACTTT. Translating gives CASSQDLKYNSPLHF.

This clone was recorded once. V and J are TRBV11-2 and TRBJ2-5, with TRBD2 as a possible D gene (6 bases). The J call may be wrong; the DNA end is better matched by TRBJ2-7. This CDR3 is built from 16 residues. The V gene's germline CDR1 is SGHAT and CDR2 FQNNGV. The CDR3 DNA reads TGTGCCAGCAGCCGGGCGGGGCAGGGTGCCGCCTACGAGCAGTACTTC. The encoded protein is CASSRAGQGAAYEQYF.

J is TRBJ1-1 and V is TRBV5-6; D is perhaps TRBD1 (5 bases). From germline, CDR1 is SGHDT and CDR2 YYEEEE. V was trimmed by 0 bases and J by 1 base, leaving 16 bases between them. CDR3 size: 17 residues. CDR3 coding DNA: TGTGCCAGCAGCTTGGGGCTGGGGGAGGGCCGGAACACTGAAGCTTTCTTT. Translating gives CASSLGLGEGRNTEAFF.

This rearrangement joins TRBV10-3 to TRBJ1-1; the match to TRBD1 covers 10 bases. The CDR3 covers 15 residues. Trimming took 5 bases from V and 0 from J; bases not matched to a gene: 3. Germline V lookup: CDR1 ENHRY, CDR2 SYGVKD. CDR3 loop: CAISQGQGMNTEAFF. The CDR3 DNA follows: TGTGCCATCAGTCAGGGACAGGGGATGAACACTGAAGCTTTCTTT.

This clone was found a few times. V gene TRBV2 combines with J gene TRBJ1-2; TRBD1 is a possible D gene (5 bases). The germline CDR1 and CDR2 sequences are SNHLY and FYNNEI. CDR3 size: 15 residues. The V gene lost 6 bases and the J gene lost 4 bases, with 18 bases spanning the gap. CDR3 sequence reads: CASRGPGTDSYGYTF. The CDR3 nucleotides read TGTGCCAGCAGAGGTCCCGGGACGGATTCCTATGGCTACACCTTC.

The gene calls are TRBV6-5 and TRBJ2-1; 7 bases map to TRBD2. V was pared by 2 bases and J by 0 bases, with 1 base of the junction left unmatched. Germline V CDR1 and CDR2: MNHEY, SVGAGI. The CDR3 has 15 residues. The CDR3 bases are TGTGCCAGCAGTTACCGGGGGGTCTCCTACAATGAGCAGTTCTTC. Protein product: CASSYRGVSYNEQFF.

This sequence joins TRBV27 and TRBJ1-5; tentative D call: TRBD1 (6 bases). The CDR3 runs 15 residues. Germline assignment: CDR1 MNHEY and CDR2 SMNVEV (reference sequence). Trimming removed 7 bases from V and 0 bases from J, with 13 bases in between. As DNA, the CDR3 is TGTGCCAGCAAACAGGGAAGCTATAGCAATCAGCCCCAGCATTTT. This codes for CASKQGSYSNQPQHF.

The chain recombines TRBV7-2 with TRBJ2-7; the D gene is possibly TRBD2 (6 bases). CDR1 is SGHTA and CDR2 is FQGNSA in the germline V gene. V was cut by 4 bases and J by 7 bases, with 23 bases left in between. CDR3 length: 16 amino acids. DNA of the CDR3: TGTGCCAGCAGCTCGCGTGTCGGGGGTATCTCGGGGGAGCAGTACGTC. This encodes CASSSRVGGISGEQYV.

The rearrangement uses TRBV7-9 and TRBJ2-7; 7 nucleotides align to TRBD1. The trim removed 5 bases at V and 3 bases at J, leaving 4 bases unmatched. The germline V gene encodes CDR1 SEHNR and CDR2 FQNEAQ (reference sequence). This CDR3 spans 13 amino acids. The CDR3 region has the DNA TGTGCCAGCAGCCTGAGGGACAGCTACGAGCAGTACGTC. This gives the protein CASSLRDSYEQYV.

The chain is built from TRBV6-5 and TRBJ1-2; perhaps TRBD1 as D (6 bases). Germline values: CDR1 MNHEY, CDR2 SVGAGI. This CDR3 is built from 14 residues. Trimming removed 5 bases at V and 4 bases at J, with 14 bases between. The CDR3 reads CASSATGSGYGYTF. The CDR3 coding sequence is TGTGCCAGCAGTGCGACAGGTAGCGGCTATGGCTACACCTTC.

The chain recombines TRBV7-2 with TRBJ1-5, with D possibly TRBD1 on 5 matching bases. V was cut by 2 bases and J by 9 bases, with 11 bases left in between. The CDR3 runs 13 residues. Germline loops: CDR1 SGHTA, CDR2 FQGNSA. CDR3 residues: CASSLTVQGPQHF. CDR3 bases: TGTGCCAGCAGCTTAACAGTCCAGGGGCCCCAGCATTTT.